These 16 T cell receptor beta chains came from one sample sequenced in a study of spatial heterogeneity in lung cancer. Time point denoted: sample taken at primary tumor resection. Sequencing was performed on whole RNA extracted from tumor and nontumor lung tissue, or from frozen PBMC, and the material was left unsorted. TCRdb passed the 5' RACE reads through MiXCR, listing each CDR3 protein once. Of under 20,000 distinct CDR3 sequences listed, about 19% are singletons. Here the sequenced sample was PBMCs, taken at surgery. These receptors all stem from a male donor with early-stage non-small cell lung cancer.

The sample holds a few counts of this clonotype. The chain couples TRBV19 to TRBJ1-5; D might be TRBD1 (5 bases). From germline, CDR1 is LNHDA and CDR2 SQIVND (reference sequence). The CDR3 runs 15 residues. The V gene lost 6 bases and the J gene lost 1 base, with 13 bases spanning the gap. CDR3 sequence (DNA): TGTGCCAGTAGCCCGGGACCCGGAAGCAATCAGCCCCAGCATTTT. It translates to CASSPGPGSNQPQHF.

The chain couples TRBV11-2 to TRBJ1-1; possible D gene TRBD1, 6 bases. The germline gives CDR1 SGHAT, CDR2 FQNNGV. V gave up 5 bases and J gave up 1 base, with 20 bases separating them. The CDR3 is 17 amino acids. In DNA form, the CDR3 reads TGTGCCAGCAGCGACAGCGAGAACAGGGTGGGGAACACTGAAGCTTTCTTT. It codes for CASSDSENRVGNTEAFF.

This clonotype was seen a few times. The gene calls are TRBV5-4 and TRBJ1-1, with a weak D call TRBD1 (6 bases). V was pared by 2 bases and J by 5 bases, with 10 bases between. In germline, CDR1 is SGHNT, CDR2 YYREEE (reference sequence). The CDR3 is 13 amino acids. The CDR3 nucleotides read TGTGCCAGCAGCTTAGGGGGGCGAACTGAAGCTTTCTTT. Its translation is CASSLGGRTEAFF.

This clonotype was counted only a few times. The chain recombines TRBV7-9 with TRBJ2-3; TRBD1 agrees at 9 bases. Trimming at V came to 5 bases and at J to 4 bases, leaving 4 bases not matched to a gene. Germline CDR1 is SEHNR and CDR2 is FQNEAQ (reference sequence). This CDR3 is built from 14 residues. Written as DNA, the CDR3 is TGTGCCAGCAGCCCGGGACAGGGCGCAGATACGCAGTATTTT. It yields the protein CASSPGQGADTQYF.

The CDR3 here is CASSLVGGDTQYF. The CDR3 nucleotides read TGTGCCAGCAGCTTGGTCGGGGGAGATACGCAGTATTTT. This chain links TRBV5-8 with TRBJ2-3, with D possibly being TRBD2 (6 bases). The V and J ends lost 0 bases and 5 bases respectively, with 7 bases between them. Germline V gene sequence: CDR1 SGHTS, CDR2 YDEGEE. This CDR3 has 13 amino acids.

This clonotype has ten or more counts. The chain couples TRBV7-6 to TRBJ1-6; D gene ambiguous. CDR1 SGHVS and CDR2 FNYEAQ come from the germline V gene. The V end lost 0 bases, the J end lost 5 bases, and 14 bases lay between the germline ends. The CDR3 sequence is 17 residues long. DNA for the CDR3: TGTGCCAGCAGCTTAGCTCGAACGACTCAGAATAATTCACCCCTCCACTTT. This gives the protein CASSLARTTQNNSPLHF.

This clonotype was seen at least ten times. The chain uses TRBV19 and TRBJ2-1; the match to TRBD2 covers 7 bases. The germline CDR1 and CDR2 sequences are LNHDA and SQIVND (reference sequence). CDR3 length: 12 residues. Trimming removed 3 bases from V and 10 bases from J; junction bases left unmatched: 3. The CDR3 nucleotides are TGTGCCAGTAGTATGATCGGGGGGGAGCAGTTCTTC. It encodes CASSMIGGEQFF. The variable domain in full, completed from reference TRBV19 and TRBJ2-1, reads DGGITQSPKYLFRKEGQNVTLSCEQNLNHDAMYWYRQDPGQGLRLIYYSQIVNDFQKGDIAEGYSVSREKKESFPLTVTSAQKNPTAFYLCASSMIGGEQFFGPGTRLTVL.

This clonotype was recorded a few times. This chain joins TRBV19 and TRBJ2-4; TRBD2 is a possible D gene (7 bases). The germline gives CDR1 LNHDA, CDR2 SQIVND (reference sequence). Trimming shortened V by 7 bases and J by 0 bases, and 16 bases separated the two germline ends. This CDR3 contains 16 residues. The CDR3 DNA follows: TGTGCCAGTACCCCGAGGGGGGGCCTAGCCAAAAACATTCAGTACTTC. Encoded protein: CASTPRGGLAKNIQYF.

V and J are TRBV19 and TRBJ1-2, with 8 nucleotides matching TRBD1. The CDR3 is made up of 13 amino acids. In germline, CDR1 is LNHDA, CDR2 SQIVND (reference sequence). J gave up 4 bases and V 6 bases, and 4 bases lay outside the gene matches. The CDR3 DNA follows: TGTGCCAGTAGCCGGACAGGGTGCTATGGCTACACCTTC. Translation gives CASSRTGCYGYTF.

The chain carries TRBV20-1 and TRBJ2-2, with D tentatively TRBD1 (6 bases). CDR3 length: 14 amino acids. The V and J ends lost 3 bases and 5 bases respectively, with 13 bases between them. From germline, CDR1 is DFQATT and CDR2 SNEGSKA (reference sequence). For the CDR3, the DNA is TGCAGTGCTAGTAAACAGGGCGGAACCGGGGAGCTGTTTTTT. Protein product: CSASKQGGTGELFF.

On this clonotype itself: One end of the junction is discordant with germline, which a read error may explain. This CDR3 is CASSLVDQGATSF. In DNA form, the CDR3 reads TGTGCCAGCAGCTTAGTAGATCAGGGGGCGACGTCCTTC. The gene calls are TRBV7-2 and TRBJ1-2, with 8 bases lining up with TRBD1. In germline, CDR1 is SGHTA, CDR2 FQGNSA. The CDR3 spans 13 residues.

The V call is TRBV5-5, the J call TRBJ2-1; 11 bases fit TRBD2. V trimming: 4 bases; J trimming: 7 bases; junction bases outside the gene matches: 10. Germline CDR1 SGHKS, CDR2 YYEKEE (reference sequence). The CDR3 spans 16 residues. CDR3 coding DNA: TGTGCCAGCAGCGGCGCCGGGACTAGCGGTATGAATGAGCAGTTCTTC. Its translation is CASSGAGTSGMNEQFF.

This clonotype has a count of ten or more. The V call is TRBV7-9, the J call TRBJ2-1; 9 bases match TRBD1. This CDR3 spans 16 amino acids. Germline V gene sequence: CDR1 SEHNR, CDR2 FQNEAQ (reference sequence). V lost 5 bases to trimming and J lost 0 bases; unmatched junction nucleotides: 5. The CDR3 protein is CASSPRTGDSYNEQFF. The CDR3 DNA reads TGTGCCAGCAGCCCTAGGACAGGGGACTCCTACAATGAGCAGTTCTTC.

This clonotype was counted only a few times. The rearrangement uses TRBV7-8 and TRBJ2-5; D might be TRBD1 (6 bases). The CDR3 is 16 residues long. Germline V CDR1 and CDR2: SGHVS, FQNEAQ. The V end was cut by 3 bases, the J end by 5 bases, with 19 bases between. Written as DNA, the CDR3 is TGTGCCAGCAGCTTTATCGTCAGGGGTGGCCGGGAGACCCAGTACTTC. Protein sequence: CASSFIVRGGRETQYF. Based on the CDR3 plus reference TRBV7-8 and TRBJ2-5, the full variable domain is GAGVSQSPRYKVAKRGQDVALRCDPISGHVSLFWYQQALGQGPEFLTYFQNEAQLDKSGLPSDRFFAERPEGSVSTLKIQRTQQEDSAVYLCASSFIVRGGRETQYFGPGTRLLVL.

J is TRBJ2-7 and V is TRBV11-1, with D hard to call. This CDR3 comprises 13 residues. V dropped 2 bases and J dropped 3 bases, with 8 bases sitting between them. CDR1 and CDR2 (germline): SGHAT, FQDESV (reference sequence). The CDR3 coding sequence is TGTGCCAGCAGCTTATCGACCTACTACGAGCAGTACTTC. This gives the protein CASSLSTYYEQYF.

This clonotype occurred many times. This rearrangement joins TRBV6-1 to TRBJ1-5; maybe TRBD1 (5 bases). Looked up from germline, CDR1 is MNHNS and CDR2 is SASEGT. With 6 bases removed from V and 0 bases from J, the gap between germline ends came to 12 bases. The CDR3 runs to 15 residues. As DNA, the CDR3 is TGTGCCAGCAGCCTACTGACAGTTAGCAATCAGCCCCAGCATTTT. Translation gives CASSLLTVSNQPQHF.